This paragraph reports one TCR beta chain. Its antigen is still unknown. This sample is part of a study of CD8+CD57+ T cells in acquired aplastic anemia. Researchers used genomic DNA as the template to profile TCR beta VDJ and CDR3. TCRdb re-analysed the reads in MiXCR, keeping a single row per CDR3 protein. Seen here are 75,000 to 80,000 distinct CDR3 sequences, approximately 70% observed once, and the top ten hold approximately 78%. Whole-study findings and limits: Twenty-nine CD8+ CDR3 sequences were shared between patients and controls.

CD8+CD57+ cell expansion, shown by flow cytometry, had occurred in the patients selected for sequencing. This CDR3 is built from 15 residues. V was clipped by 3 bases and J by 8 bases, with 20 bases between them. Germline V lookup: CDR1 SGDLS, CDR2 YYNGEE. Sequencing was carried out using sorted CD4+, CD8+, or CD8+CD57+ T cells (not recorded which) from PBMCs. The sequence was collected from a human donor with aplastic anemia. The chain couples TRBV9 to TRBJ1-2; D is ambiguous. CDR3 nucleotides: TGTGCCAGCAGCGCGAGACCTTCTATGGCACCCGGCTACACCTTC. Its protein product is CASSARPSMAPGYTF.